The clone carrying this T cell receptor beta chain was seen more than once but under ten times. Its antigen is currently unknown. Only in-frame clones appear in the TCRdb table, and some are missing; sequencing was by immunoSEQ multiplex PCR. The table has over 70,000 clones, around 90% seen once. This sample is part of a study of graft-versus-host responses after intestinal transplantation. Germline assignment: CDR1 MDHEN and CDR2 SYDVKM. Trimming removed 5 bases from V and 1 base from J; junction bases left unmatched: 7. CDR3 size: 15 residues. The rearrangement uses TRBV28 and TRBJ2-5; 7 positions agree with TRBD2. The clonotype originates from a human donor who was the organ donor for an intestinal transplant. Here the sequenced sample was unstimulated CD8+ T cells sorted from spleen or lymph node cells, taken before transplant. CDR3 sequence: CASSLQGLFQETQYF. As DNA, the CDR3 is TGTGCCAGCAGTCTCCAGGGACTATTCCAAGAGACCCAGTACTTC.